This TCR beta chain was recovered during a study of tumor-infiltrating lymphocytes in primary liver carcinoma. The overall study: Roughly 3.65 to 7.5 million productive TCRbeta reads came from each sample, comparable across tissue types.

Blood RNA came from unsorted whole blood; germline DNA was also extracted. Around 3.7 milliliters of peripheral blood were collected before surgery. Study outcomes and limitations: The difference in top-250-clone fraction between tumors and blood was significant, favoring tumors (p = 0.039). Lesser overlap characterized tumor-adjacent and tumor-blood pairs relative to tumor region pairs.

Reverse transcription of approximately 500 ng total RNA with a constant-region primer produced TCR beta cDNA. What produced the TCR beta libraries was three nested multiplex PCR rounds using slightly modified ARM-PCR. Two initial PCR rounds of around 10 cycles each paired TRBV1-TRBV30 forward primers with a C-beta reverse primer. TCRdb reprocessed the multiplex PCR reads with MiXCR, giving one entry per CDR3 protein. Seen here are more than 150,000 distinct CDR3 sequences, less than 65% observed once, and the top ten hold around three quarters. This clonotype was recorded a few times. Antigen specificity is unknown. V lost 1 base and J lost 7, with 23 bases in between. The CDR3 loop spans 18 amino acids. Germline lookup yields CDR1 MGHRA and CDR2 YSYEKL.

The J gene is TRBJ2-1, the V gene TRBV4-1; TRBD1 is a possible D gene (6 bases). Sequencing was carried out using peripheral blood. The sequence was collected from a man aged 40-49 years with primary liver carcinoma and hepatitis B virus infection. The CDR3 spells CASSQGGPLWPQGNEQFF. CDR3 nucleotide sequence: TGCGCCAGCAGCCAAGGGGGGCCGCTCTGGCCCCAAGGGAATGAGCAGTTCTTC.